This T cell receptor (beta chain) was identified in a study of blood T cells in healthy people across ages. Turning to the study itself: There was about one barcoded beta molecule captured by template switching per two T cells.

With a J-beta primer mix and a sample-barcoded 5' primer, a second PCR ran about 7 to 12 cycles. From the 5' RACE reads, TCRdb called clonotypes with MiXCR, one entry per CDR3 protein. In the table there are 650,000 to 900,000 distinct CDR3 sequences, approximately 59% of which are singletons. Extraction of total RNA produced a minimum of 5 micrograms from each sample. Germline V gene sequence: CDR1 SQVTM, CDR2 ANQGSEA. The CDR3 is 13 amino acids. This chain uses TRBV29-1 with TRBJ2-5, with D perhaps matching TRBD1 (6 bases). The DNA matches TRBJ2-7 better at its end, which makes the J call doubtful. This sequence was found in a man aged 25 to 40 in good health. Sequenced: blood. Written as DNA, the CDR3 is TGCAGCGCGGTGACAGGCCCTTTCTACGAGCAGTACTTC. Protein sequence: CSAVTGPFYEQYF.